This TCR beta chain stems from a study of cytomegalovirus exposure and HLA in healthy donors. The V gene lost 0 bases and the J gene lost 2 bases, with 20 bases spanning the gap. The germline V gene has CDR1 LGHNA and CDR2 YSLEER. The CDR3 spans 18 residues. The repertoire was sequenced with immunoSEQ multiplex PCR; TCRdb's copy has only in-frame clones and lacks some. The profile covers 150,000 or so clones, with 70% to 90% appearing a single time and 2% to 2.5% taken by the ten largest. V gene TRBV4-3 combines with J gene TRBJ2-7; a weak D match, TRBD1 (6 bases). The sample taken for sequencing was PBMCs. This receptor was identified in a man in his thirties or forties in good health and CMV-seropositive. DNA of the CDR3: TGCGCCAGCAGCCAAGAGGGGGCGAGGAGCGCCGGGACCTACGAGCAGTACTTC. Its translation is CASSQEGARSAGTYEQYF.